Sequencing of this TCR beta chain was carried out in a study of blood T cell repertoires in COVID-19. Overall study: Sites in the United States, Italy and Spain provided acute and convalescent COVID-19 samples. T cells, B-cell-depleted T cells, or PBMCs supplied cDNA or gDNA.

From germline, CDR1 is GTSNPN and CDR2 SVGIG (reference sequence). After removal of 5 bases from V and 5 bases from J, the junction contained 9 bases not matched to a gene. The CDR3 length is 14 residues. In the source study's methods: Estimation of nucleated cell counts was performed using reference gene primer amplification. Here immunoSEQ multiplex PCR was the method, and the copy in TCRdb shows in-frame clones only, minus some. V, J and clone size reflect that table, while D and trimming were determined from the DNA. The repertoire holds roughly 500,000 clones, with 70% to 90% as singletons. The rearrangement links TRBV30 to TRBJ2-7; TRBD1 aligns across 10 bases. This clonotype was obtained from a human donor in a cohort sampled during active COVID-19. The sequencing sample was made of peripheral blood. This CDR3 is CAWDRDRGINEQYF. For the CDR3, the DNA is TGTGCCTGGGACCGGGACAGGGGTATCAACGAGCAGTACTTC.